Described below is a single TCR beta chain sequence and its context. What it recognizes is unknown. These data come from a study of T-cell reconstitution after alpha-beta-depleted transplantation in children. The library targeted TCRbeta and was prepared with unique molecular identifiers. Each CDR3 protein gets one entry after TCRdb re-called the PCR reads with MiXCR. Here the sample spans approximately 650,000 distinct CDR3 sequences, about 12% being singletons. CDR1 and CDR2 (germline): SGHDT, YYEEEE. V was shortened by 3 bases and J by 6 bases, with 12 bases between the two germline ends. The CDR3 spans 13 residues. Study outcomes and limitations: Fresh T-cell production supplied most of the T-cell counts and diversity seen one year after transplant. Some patients' high day-60 TCRbeta diversity was traced to surviving recipient T cells and thymic progenitors. It was reported that alpha-beta T cells came from several hundred expanded graft clones (about two months after transplant).

This chain uses TRBV5-6 with TRBJ1-2, with TRBD1 as a possible D gene (6 bases). Sequencing was performed on PBMCs, taken before TCRalphabeta/CD19-depleted stem cell transplant. This sequence was found in a girl aged 2-10 years with congenital amegakaryocytic thrombocytopenia, due to receive a stem cell transplant. The CDR3 here is CASSSTGSDGYTF. The CDR3 coding sequence is TGTGCCAGCAGCTCAACAGGGTCGGATGGCTACACCTTC.